The rows below give T cell receptor beta chains drawn from one sample of a study of blood T cells in healthy people across ages. TCRdb reprocessed the 5' RACE reads with MiXCR, giving one entry per CDR3 protein. The sample carries over 600,000 distinct CDR3 sequences, around 45% recorded once. The specimen was blood. The receptors stem from a man at least 80 years old in good health. CDR3s include the opening cysteine and the closing phenylalanine or tryptophan. The D gene is left open where the match is weak. Size values are once, few and many counts, or a class for expanded clones, and some rows have none.

-	TRBJ1-6	TRBV27	-	TGTGCCAGCAGTTTATTCCAGGGTAACTCACCCCTCCACTTT	CASSLFQGNSPLHF
-	TRBJ2-3	TRBV29-1	-	TGCAGCGTTGTCTCGGCGGGACACACAGATACGCAGTATTTT	CSVVSAGHTDTQYF
few	TRBJ1-6	TRBV2	-	TGTGCCAGCAGGACCGACGCAAACCCTTATAATTCACCCCTCCACTTT	CASRTDANPYNSPLHF
-	TRBJ1-2	TRBV2	-	TGTGCCAGCAACCGGGACACAGCTAACTATGGCTACACCTTC	CASNRDTANYGYTF
few	TRBJ2-7	TRBV12-3/TRBV12-4	-	TGTGCCAGCAGTTTGGGCGGCAGCGGGCGCTACGAGCAGTACTTC	CASSLGGSGRYEQYF
many	TRBJ2-7	TRBV10-3	-	TGTGCCATCAGTGAGTCTCAACAGAGGGGACGCTACGAGCAGTACTTC	CAISESQQRGRYEQYF
few	TRBJ1-4	TRBV14	-	TGTGCCAGCAGCCAGGACCAGGGGTTCGGTGAAAAACTGTTTTTT	CASSQDQGFGEKLFF
once	TRBJ2-1	TRBV2	-	TGTGCCAGCAGTGAAGTGCTTTTCAATGAGCAGTTCTTC	CASSEVLFNEQFF
few	TRBJ1-5	TRBV5-5	-	TGTGCCAGCAGCCCATATCCCATACCCAATCAGCCCCAGCATTTT	CASSPYPIPNQPQHF
-	TRBJ2-7	TRBV20-1	TRBD1	TGCAGTGCTGGACAGGTTCTGGCCTACGAGCAGTACTTC	CSAGQVLAYEQYF
few	TRBJ1-4	TRBV2	-	TGTGCCAGCAGTGAACAGACAGGCCGTGAAAAACTGTTTTTT	CASSEQTGREKLFF
-	TRBJ2-1	TRBV7-2	TRBD2	TGTGCCAGCAGAGTTAAAGCGGGAGGGCCGAGAAATGAGCAGTTCTTC	CASRVKAGGPRNEQFF
many	TRBJ1-4	TRBV20-1	TRBD1	TGCAGTGCTGCCCCCGGGACAGGGGATGAAAAACTGTTTTTT	CSAAPGTGDEKLFF
few	TRBJ1-6	TRBV10-3	-	TGTGCCATCAGGGGGGGCACTGATAATTCACCCCTCCACTTT	CAIRGGTDNSPLHF
-	TRBJ1-2	TRBV15	TRBD1	TGTGCCACCAGCAGGGACAGGGCCATTAACTATGGCTACACCTTC	CATSRDRAINYGYTF
large	TRBJ2-7	TRBV28	-	TGTGCCAGCAGGGACCCGACCGGGACACACTACGAGCAGTACTTC	CASRDPTGTHYEQYF
-	TRBJ1-5	TRBV6-1	-	TGTGCCAGCAGTGATAATAATCAGCCCCAGCATTTT	CASSDNNQPQHF
-	TRBJ2-7	TRBV28	TRBD2	TGTGCCAGCAGTTTACCCGGTGGGCTAGCGGGAGAGTACGAGCAGTACTTC	CASSLPGGLAGEYEQYF
-	TRBJ2-1	TRBV15	-	TGTGCCGCCAGCCCGGGAGAGGGTTTTAATGAGCAGTTCTTC	CAASPGEGFNEQFF
-	TRBJ1-2	TRBV2	-	TGTGCCAGCAGTCTTGGGTCTTACTCGGGTGGCTACACCTTC	CASSLGSYSGGYTF
few	TRBJ2-3	TRBV9	-	TGTGCCAGCTCGAAGGTAGCCAAGGATACGCAGTATTTT	CASSKVAKDTQYF
-	TRBJ2-2	TRBV20-1	-	TGCAGTGCTGGGGGTGAGGGAAACACCGGGGAGCTGTTTTTT	CSAGGEGNTGELFF
-	TRBJ1-1	TRBV29-1	-	TGCAGCGTTGTGAGGAGTACTGAAGCTTTCTTT	CSVVRSTEAFF
many	TRBJ2-1	TRBV29-1	-	TGCAGCGTTGGTCCGAGCTCCTACAATGAGCAGTTCTTC	CSVGPSSYNEQFF
few	TRBJ2-7	TRBV7-2	-	TGTGCCAGCAGCTTACTCGGACAGCTCTACGAGCAGTACTTC	CASSLLGQLYEQYF
-	TRBJ1-2	TRBV6-2/TRBV6-3	-	TGTGCCAGCAGTGACCGTTCGACAGCCAATAATGGCTACACCTTC	CASSDRSTANNGYTF
many	TRBJ1-1	TRBV2	-	TGTGCCACCGCCAGACAGGCGAACACTGAAGCTTTCTTT	CATARQANTEAFF
-	TRBJ2-5	TRBV15	TRBD2	TGTGCCACCAGCAGAGGCTCTAGCGGTGGGGGCCAAGAGACCCAGTACTTC	CATSRGSSGGGQETQYF
-	TRBJ2-7	TRBV2	TRBD2	TGTGCCAGCAGCTTCTTTAGCGGGAGGGCCTACGAGCAGTACTTC	CASSFFSGRAYEQYF
-	TRBJ2-3	TRBV15	-	TGTGCCACCGGCGCCGCCAGGGGATACACAGATACGCAGTATTTT	CATGAARGYTDTQYF
few	TRBJ1-2	TRBV12-3/TRBV12-4	-	TGTGCCAGCAGACTCCGGGACGGAGCTAACTATGGCTACACCTTC	CASRLRDGANYGYTF
-	TRBJ1-5	TRBV19	-	TGTGCCAGTAGTATTTCCCAGCTCAATCACCCCCAGCATTTT	CASSISQLNHPQHF
few	TRBJ2-5	TRBV29-1	TRBD2	TGCAGCGTCAGTCCCGGGACTAGCGGGTACCAAGAGACCCAGTACTTC	CSVSPGTSGYQETQYF
-	TRBJ2-1	TRBV18	-	TGTGCCAGCTCACCCGCGGACACTGGGTACAATGAGCAGTTCTTC	CASSPADTGYNEQFF
few	TRBJ1-1	TRBV12-3/TRBV12-4	-	TGTGCCAGCAGTTTAGCGCGGGGGGGGTCTGAAGCTTTCTTT	CASSLARGGSEAFF
few	TRBJ2-7	TRBV6-5	-	TGTGCCAGCAGTGGTAGGGCCTCCTACAATGAGCAGTACTTC	CASSGRASYNEQYF
-	TRBJ2-3	TRBV20-1	-	TGCAGTGCGCCTCCGGGCACCTTCAGGAATACGCAGTATTTT	CSAPPGTFRNTQYF
few	TRBJ2-7	TRBV7-2	TRBD1	TGTGCCAGCAGCTCCAGACAGGGAAGGTACGAGCAGTACTTC	CASSSRQGRYEQYF
-	TRBJ2-7	TRBV10-3	-	TGTGCCATCAGTGCTGTTGACTACGTGCAGTACTTC	CAISAVDYVQYF
-	TRBJ2-3	TRBV6-2/TRBV6-3	-	TGTGCCAGTACCGGAGATGGAGATACGCAGTATTTT	CASTGDGDTQYF
few	TRBJ1-2	TRBV5-6	-	TGTGCCAGCAGCCGCCGGGACCGCTTTGATTATGGCTACACCTTC	CASSRRDRFDYGYTF
many	TRBJ1-2	TRBV7-2	TRBD1	TGTGCCAGCAGCTTAGGTGGACAGGGGAACGATGGCTACACCTTC	CASSLGGQGNDGYTF
few	TRBJ2-7	TRBV28	-	TGTGCCAGCCACCTCCAGGGGGGATTTTCGTACGAGCAGTACTTC	CASHLQGGFSYEQYF
-	TRBJ2-3	TRBV2	TRBD1	TGTGCCGGCAGTGAGGGCAGGGGGACCCGCACAGATACGCAGTATTTT	CAGSEGRGTRTDTQYF
-	TRBJ2-7	TRBV28	-	TGTGCCAGCAGTAATGCAGGGGCGGCCTACGAGCAGTACTTC	CASSNAGAAYEQYF
-	TRBJ1-6	TRBV9	-	TGTGCCAGCAGCGATCCTGGAAGGGGGACCAATTCACCCCTCCACTTT	CASSDPGRGTNSPLHF
few	TRBJ2-7	TRBV6-1	-	TGTGCCAGCAGGAGTGACGGTTACGAGCAGTACTTC	CASRSDGYEQYF
-	TRBJ2-4	TRBV3-1	-	TGTGCCAGCAGCCAAGGGTATACTGGGGGGCCGACGGAGTACTTC	CASSQGYTGGPTEYF
few	TRBJ1-2	TRBV29-1	-	TGCAGCGTTGCCCAGGGGCCCGGCTATGGCTACACCTTC	CSVAQGPGYGYTF
few	TRBJ2-1	TRBV12-3/TRBV12-4	-	TGTGCCAGCAGTCCGGATCACAAGCAGTTCTTC	CASSPDHKQFF
-	TRBJ1-1	TRBV7-6	-	TGTGCCAGCAGCTCTGAATTGAACACTGAAGCTTTCTTT	CASSSELNTEAFF
few	TRBJ1-1	TRBV7-3	TRBD1	TGTGCCAGCAGCCAGACAGGGATGGGCACTGAAGCTTTCTTT	CASSQTGMGTEAFF
many	TRBJ2-2	TRBV6-2/TRBV6-3	-	TGTGCCAGCAGAGGGACAAACATCAGGTCCGGGGAGCTGTTTTTT	CASRGTNIRSGELFF
-	TRBJ2-1	TRBV30	TRBD2	TGTGCCTGGAGTAGGCTAGCGGGGAGCCAAGAGACCCAGTTCTTC	CAWSRLAGSQETQFF